A single sample is the source of the 24 T cell receptor beta chains below, sequenced in a study of cytomegalovirus exposure and HLA in healthy donors (dated by TCRdb to 2016 to 2017). The library came from the immunoSEQ multiplex PCR assay. A mixture of 60 forward primers for TCR Vbeta segments and 13 reverse primers for TCR Jbeta segments was used in the multiplex PCR. This immuneACCESS table, as held by TCRdb, lists in-frame sequences with V and J called but not all clones. Of the missing ones, under half trace to an unresolved V gene in checked studies; the others have no known cause. The sample data list over 80,000 clones, and about four fifths of these were observed just once. The ten largest clones represent about 3.5% of the sample. The material sequenced was PBMCs. The receptors were sampled from a woman in her thirties or forties in good health and CMV-seronegative.

The V and J genes are TRBV7-2 and TRBJ2-1; the D gene is possibly TRBD2 (6 bases). This CDR3 is 16 amino acids long. V lost 5 bases, J lost 4 bases, and 18 bases lay in between. The germline CDR1 and CDR2 sequences are SGHTA and FQGNSA. The CDR3 here is CASSPTPGLLYNEQFF. The CDR3, as DNA: TGTGCCAGCAGCCCGACTCCGGGACTCCTATACAATGAGCAGTTCTTC.

This rearrangement joins TRBV29-1 to TRBJ2-1; 14 nucleotides align to TRBD2. This CDR3 spans 16 amino acids. The J segment lost 6 bases and the V segment lost 6 bases, leaving 10 bases of the junction unmatched. Germline V gene sequence: CDR1 SQVTM, CDR2 ANQGSEA. The CDR3 DNA reads as TGCAGCGTCGCTTTAGGGACTAGCGGGAGAGGCAATGAGCAGTTCTTC. This sequence encodes CSVALGTSGRGNEQFF.

DNA for the CDR3: TGTGCCAGCAGTAGCAGGGGGCTAGCGGGAGTCAATGAGCAGTTCTTC. It translates to CASSSRGLAGVNEQFF. The chain is built from TRBV2 and TRBJ2-1; 10 bases are a match to TRBD2. Germline loops: CDR1 SNHLY, CDR2 FYNNEI. The CDR3 contains 16 residues. Trimming removed 5 bases from V and 6 bases from J; junction bases left unmatched: 10.

This chain connects TRBV28 to TRBJ1-6; 7 bases align to TRBD1. Per the germline V gene, CDR1 is MDHEN and CDR2 is SYDVKM. The junction had 15 bases not matched to a gene; V was cut back by 7 bases and J by 6 bases. CDR3 size: 17 residues. CDR3 DNA: TGTGCCAGCAAAGGAGAGAGGGGGCAATACGGTAATTCACCCCTCCACTTT. It encodes CASKGERGQYGNSPLHF.

CDR3 loop: CASSIDNRVPDTQYF. The DNA of the CDR3 is TGTGCCAGTAGTATAGATAACAGGGTACCAGATACGCAGTATTTT. The chain links TRBV19 to TRBJ2-3; possibly TRBD1 for D (6 bases). This CDR3 has 15 amino acids. Germline lookup yields CDR1 LNHDA and CDR2 SQIVND (reference sequence). The ends were cut back, 0 bases at V and 4 bases at J, with 11 bases in the middle.

The genes are TRBV2 and TRBJ2-1; 8 bases map to TRBD1. The junction had 8 bases not matched to a gene; V was cut back by 6 bases and J by 7 bases. CDR1 is SNHLY and CDR2 is FYNNEI in the germline V gene. CDR3 length equals 14 residues. CDR3 DNA sequence: TGTGCCAGCAGGGGACAGGTTACGGGGAATGAGCAGTTCTTC. Its translation: CASRGQVTGNEQFF.

The genes are TRBV14 and TRBJ1-5, with D hard to call. Trimming left V 4 bases short and J 4 bases short, with 5 bases between. The CDR3 spans 12 residues. CDR1 is SGHDN, CDR2 FVKESK, per germline. The CDR3 protein is CASSPPNQPQHF. The CDR3 bases are TGTGCCAGCAGCCCCCCTAATCAGCCCCAGCATTTT.

The chain couples TRBV5-4 to TRBJ1-5; D is ambiguous. Germline V CDR1 and CDR2: SGHNT, YYREEE (reference sequence). The V end was cut by 0 bases, the J end by 4 bases, with 5 bases between. The CDR3 is 13 residues long. The CDR3 spells CASSLDGNQPQHF. As DNA, the CDR3 is TGTGCCAGCAGCTTGGACGGGAATCAGCCCCAGCATTTT.

This sequence joins TRBV7-8 and TRBJ2-5, with 8 nucleotides matching TRBD1. The DNA end is a closer match to TRBJ2-7, so the J assignment may be wrong. The CDR3 is made up of 16 amino acids. Germline assignment: CDR1 SGHVS and CDR2 FQNEAQ. CDR3 amino acids: CASTSGGAFSFGEQYF. CDR3 bases: TGTGCCAGCACCTCAGGGGGCGCGTTCAGTTTTGGCGAGCAGTACTTC.

As DNA, the CDR3 is TGTGCCAGTAGCAAAAGCGAGAAGGGACAGGCGGCGAGCGGCACTAATGAAAAACTGTTTTTT. Translation gives CASSKSEKGQAASGTNEKLFF. The rearrangement links TRBV19 to TRBJ1-4; TRBD1 agrees at 8 bases. V shed 6 bases, J shed 2 bases, and the junction held 23 bases outside the gene matches. There are 21 residues in the CDR3. Per germline, CDR1 LNHDA and CDR2 SQIVND (reference sequence).

This chain connects TRBV5-6 to TRBJ2-5; TRBD2 agrees at 7 bases. CDR1 and CDR2 (germline): SGHDT, YYEEEE. The CDR3 length is 16 residues. The V gene end was trimmed by 4 bases and the J gene end by 0 bases; junction bases not matched to a gene: 9. The CDR3 bases are TGTGCCAGCAGCCCCCCGTGGGGGGGGGACCAAGAGACCCAGTACTTC. Protein: CASSPPWGGDQETQYF.

This clone was seen just once. The J gene is TRBJ2-7, the V gene TRBV5-1; TRBD2 matches 10 bases. V was clipped by 7 bases and J by 2 bases; unmatched bases: 6. Germline CDR1 and CDR2: SGHRS and YFSETQ. The length of the CDR3 is 14 residues. Here the CDR3 DNA reads TGCGCCAGCGGGAGCGGGAGGGCCACCTACGAGCAGTACTTC. As protein: CASGSGRATYEQYF.

V is TRBV5-1 and J is TRBJ2-1, with 8 bases aligning to TRBD2. Germline values: CDR1 SGHRS, CDR2 YFSETQ. The CDR3 is 16 residues long. The J segment lost 5 bases and the V segment lost 2 bases, leaving 9 bases of the junction unmatched. CDR3 bases: TGCGCCAGCAGCTTTCTCCCGGGACTAGACAACAATGAGCAGTTCTTC. Translating it yields CASSFLPGLDNNEQFF.

The V call is TRBV11-3, the J call TRBJ2-5, with D uncertain. CDR1 SGHNT and CDR2 YENEEA come from the germline V gene. With 1 base removed from V and 1 base from J, the gap between germline ends came to 10 bases. This CDR3 spans 15 amino acids. CDR3 loop: CASSLGPGSQETQYF. The CDR3, as DNA: TGTGCCAGCAGCTTAGGACCCGGGTCCCAAGAGACCCAGTACTTC.

This chain joins TRBV7-2 and TRBJ2-5; the match to TRBD1 covers 9 bases. There are 13 residues in the CDR3. V lost 5 bases, J lost 7 bases, and 5 bases stayed unmatched. CDR1 is SGHTA, CDR2 FQGNSA, per germline. The CDR3 nucleotides are TGTGCCAGCAGCCCCACGACAGGGGGGACCCAGTACTTC. It yields the protein CASSPTTGGTQYF.

This clone qualifies as medium-sized. The V call is TRBV28, the J call TRBJ1-1, with 7 bases identical to TRBD1. The CDR3 totals 15 residues. Germline V CDR1 and CDR2: MDHEN, SYDVKM. The V segment lost 6 bases and the J segment 7 bases; nucleotides outside the gene matches: 14. CDR3 in amino acids: CASRQPGTADGEAFF. CDR3 nucleotide sequence: TGTGCCAGCAGACAACCCGGGACAGCCGATGGTGAAGCTTTCTTT.

The J gene is TRBJ1-2, the V gene TRBV30; 9 positions match TRBD1. J gave up 3 bases and V 7 bases, and 12 bases lay outside the gene matches. In germline, CDR1 is GTSNPN, CDR2 SVGIG (reference sequence). The CDR3 is 15 amino acids. CDR3 sequence (DNA): TGTGCCTCCCCGAGGGGGGACAGGGCGTACTATGGCTACACCTTC. Protein sequence: CASPRGDRAYYGYTF.

A word on this clone: This specimen includes other DNA sequences encoding the same CDR3. V gene TRBV27 combines with J gene TRBJ2-3; no clear D. V was pared by 6 bases and J by 4 bases, with 8 bases between. Germline CDR1 is MNHEY and CDR2 is SMNVEV (reference sequence). CDR3 size: 12 residues. CDR3 bases: TGTGCCAGCAGCCCACTGCCAGATACGCAGTATTTT. This encodes CASSPLPDTQYF.

This clone was seen only once. The chain links TRBV7-9 to TRBJ2-3; D may be TRBD2 (6 bases). Per germline, CDR1 SEHNR and CDR2 FQNEAQ (reference sequence). Trimming pared 5 bases from V and 2 bases from J, leaving 14 bases between. The CDR3 consists of 15 residues. The CDR3 DNA sequence: TGTGCCAGCAGCCCTTCGGGACTTTACACAGATACGCAGTATTTT. This encodes CASSPSGLYTDTQYF. The full variable domain, completed using reference TRBV7-9 and TRBJ2-3, is DTGVSQNPRHKITKRGQNVTFRCDPISEHNRLYWYRQTLGQGPEFLTYFQNEAQLEKSRLLSDRFSAERPKGSFSTLEIQRTEQGDSAMYLCASSPSGLYTDTQYFGPGTRLTVL.

The chain recombines TRBV5-5 with TRBJ2-1; D gene ambiguous. This CDR3 is 12 amino acids long. V lost 0 bases to trimming and J lost 6 bases, with 4 bases between them. Germline loops: CDR1 SGHKS, CDR2 YYEKEE (reference sequence). The CDR3 sequence: CASSLDLNEQFF. CDR3 bases: TGTGCCAGCAGCTTGGATCTCAATGAGCAGTTCTTC.

Only a few counts were recorded for this clone. This sequence joins TRBV5-1 and TRBJ1-1, with 8 bases lining up with TRBD1. The CDR3 contains 13 residues. Germline V gene lookup returns CDR1 SGHRS and CDR2 YFSETQ. Trimming at V came to 1 base and at J to 8 bases, leaving 4 bases not matched to a gene. CDR3 DNA sequence: TGCGCCAGCAGCTTGAGCCGGGACAGGGAAGCTTTCTTT. Amino acid sequence: CASSLSRDREAFF.

The V and J genes are TRBV10-1 and TRBJ2-7; 8 nucleotides agree with TRBD2. The germline V gene encodes CDR1 WNHNN and CDR2 SYGVQD (reference sequence). V was clipped by 3 bases and J by 1 base; unmatched bases: 17. CDR3 length equals 19 residues. The CDR3: CASSDLYGSGTSLSYEQYF. CDR3 DNA: TGCGCCAGCAGTGACCTCTATGGTAGCGGGACGAGCCTATCCTACGAGCAGTACTTC.

The chain joins TRBV18 to TRBJ2-1; the D gene is possibly TRBD1 (6 bases). CDR3 length: 16 residues. Germline CDR1 and CDR2: KGHSH and LQKENI. V lost 3 bases, J lost 2 bases, and 14 bases lay in between. CDR3 sequence (DNA): TGTGCCAGCTCACCTTTGGGGGCCGGCGCCTACAATGAGCAGTTCTTC. Translating it yields CASSPLGAGAYNEQFF.

The CDR3 nucleotides read TGCAGCGTTCAACAGGGGTATGATGAAGCTTTCTTT. Encoded protein: CSVQQGYDEAFF. The chain joins TRBV29-1 to TRBJ1-1; 7 nucleotides align to TRBD1. The CDR3 contains 12 residues. Trimming took 5 bases from V and 7 from J; bases not matched to a gene: 7. Per the germline V gene, CDR1 is SQVTM and CDR2 is ANQGSEA.